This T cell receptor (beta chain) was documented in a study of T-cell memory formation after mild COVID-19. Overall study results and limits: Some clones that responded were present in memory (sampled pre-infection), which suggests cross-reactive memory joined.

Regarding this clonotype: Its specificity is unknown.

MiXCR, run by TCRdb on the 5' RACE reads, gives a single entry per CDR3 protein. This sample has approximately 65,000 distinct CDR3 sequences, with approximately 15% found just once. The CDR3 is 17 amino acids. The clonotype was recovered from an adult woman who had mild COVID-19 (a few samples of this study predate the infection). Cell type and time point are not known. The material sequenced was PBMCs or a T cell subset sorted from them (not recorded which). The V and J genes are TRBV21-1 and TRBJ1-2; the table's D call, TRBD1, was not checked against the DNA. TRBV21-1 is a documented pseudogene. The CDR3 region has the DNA TGTGCCAGCAGCGGGCAGAGGGACAGGGAAAAGGGCTATGGCTACACCTTC. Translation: CASSGQRDREKGYGYTF.